These 5 T cell receptor beta chains were all obtained from the same sample, sequenced in a study of blood T cell repertoires in COVID-19. Using immunoSEQ multiplex PCR, the repertoire was profiled, and TCRdb retains in-frame clones only, with some absent. The sample has about 310,000 clones, about 89% seen once. Sequenced material: peripheral blood. The receptors originated from a woman aged 50 to 60 who had recovered from COVID-19.

J is TRBJ2-1 and V is TRBV7-9, with D perhaps matching TRBD2 (6 bases). The CDR3 is 15 amino acids. Trimming pared 3 bases from V and 6 bases from J, leaving 15 bases between. Per the germline V gene, CDR1 is SEHNR and CDR2 is FQNEAQ (reference sequence). CDR3 DNA: TGTGCCAGCAGCTTGGTCGGGAGAACGACCAATGAGCAGTTCTTC. Its protein is CASSLVGRTTNEQFF.

The rearrangement joins TRBV5-6 to TRBJ2-7; TRBD1 is a possible D gene (7 bases). The ends were cut back, 1 base at V and 2 bases at J, with 25 bases in the middle. Germline-derived CDR1 and CDR2 are SGHDT and YYEEEE. The length of the CDR3 is 19 residues. CDR3 DNA: TGTGCCAGCAGCTTGATGGCGGAGGGGGCGGATGGCCGACCCTACGAGCAGTACTTC. This sequence encodes CASSLMAEGADGRPYEQYF.

In its sample, this clone was seen once. The rearrangement joins TRBV28 to TRBJ1-6; D possibly corresponds to TRBD1 (6 bases). CDR1 MDHEN and CDR2 SYDVKM come from the germline V gene. CDR3 size: 14 residues. V dropped 5 bases and J dropped 11 bases, with 16 bases sitting between them. The CDR3 region is CASSDTGLRAPLHF. The CDR3 nucleotides read TGTGCCAGCAGTGACACAGGGCTACGGGCACCCCTCCACTTT.

Worth noting for this clone: The junction departs from the called germline gene at one end, perhaps through a read error. The V and J genes are TRBV2 and TRBJ1-4; the D is unclear. CDR3 length equals 11 residues. Germline-derived CDR1 and CDR2 are SNHLY and FYNNEI. The CDR3 region is CASKQETALVF. The CDR3 DNA sequence: TGTGCCAGCAAGCAGGAAACCGCACTCGTTTTT.

The chain uses TRBV28 and TRBJ1-6; 7 bases align to TRBD1. Germline-derived CDR1 and CDR2 are MDHEN and SYDVKM. This CDR3 has 18 amino acids. V was clipped by 7 bases and J by 1 base; unmatched bases: 13. The CDR3 region is CASTSGGGGLSYNSPLHF. CDR3 DNA sequence: TGTGCCAGCACTTCAGGGGGTGGCGGATTATCCTATAATTCACCCCTCCACTTT.